A single sample is the source of the 27 T cell receptor beta chains below, sequenced in a study of blood T cell repertoires in COVID-19. The assay was immunoSEQ multiplex PCR, and TCRdb's table has in-frame clones only and misses some. Among roughly 240,000 clones listed, roughly 84% were seen once. The sequenced material came from peripheral blood. Receptors originate from a man aged 35 to 55 who had recovered from COVID-19.

V is TRBV14 and J is TRBJ2-7; 9 bases line up with TRBD2. The CDR3 covers 15 residues. Trimming took 1 base from V and 1 from J; bases not matched to a gene: 2. CDR1 is SGHDN and CDR2 is FVKESK in the germline V gene. CDR3 coding DNA: TGTGCCAGCAGCCAAGGTAGCGGGAGTTCCTACGAGCAGTACTTC. Translation: CASSQGSGSSYEQYF.

This clone has more than one count but fewer than ten. The chain carries TRBV5-6 and TRBJ1-5; TRBD1 aligns across 9 bases. With 4 bases clipped from V and 0 bases from J, the junction kept 5 bases outside the gene matches. This CDR3 contains 16 residues. From germline, CDR1 is SGHDT and CDR2 YYEEEE. In DNA form, the CDR3 reads TGTGCCAGCAGCACCCGACAGGGGGTTAGCAATCAGCCCCAGCATTTT. Protein sequence: CASSTRQGVSNQPQHF.

The chain joins TRBV5-6 to TRBJ1-3, with no clear D. This CDR3 spans 14 amino acids. Trimming pared 3 bases from V and 8 bases from J, leaving 15 bases between. CDR1 and CDR2 from the germline V gene are SGHDT and YYEEEE. DNA for the CDR3: TGTGCCAGCAGCTATCTGACGGAGCCCCACACCATATATTTT. Amino acid sequence: CASSYLTEPHTIYF.

Written as DNA, the CDR3 is TGCGCCAGCAGCCCGGGAGTTGCGGGTGGCGGGGGTGAAAAACTGTTTTTT. This gives the protein CASSPGVAGGGGEKLFF. The chain employs TRBV5-1 and TRBJ1-4; D might be TRBD1 (5 bases). V gave up 4 bases and J gave up 7 bases, with 23 bases separating them. Looked up from germline, CDR1 is SGHRS and CDR2 is YFSETQ. The CDR3 has 17 amino acids.

This chain joins TRBV7-9 and TRBJ1-2; 7 bases are a match to TRBD1. V gave up 5 bases and J gave up 3 bases; unmatched junction bases: 3. Germline assignment: CDR1 SEHNR and CDR2 FQNEAQ (reference sequence). The CDR3 is made up of 13 amino acids. CDR3 nucleotides: TGTGCCAGCAGCGTAGACAGGGACTATGGCTACACCTTC. This gives the protein CASSVDRDYGYTF.

The J gene is TRBJ2-5, the V gene TRBV11-3; no clear D. V gave up 5 bases and J gave up 5 bases, with 12 bases separating them. The CDR3 contains 13 residues. The germline gives CDR1 SGHNT, CDR2 YENEEA. In DNA, the CDR3 is TGTGCCAGCAGCCGATGGTCTGAGGAGACCCAGTACTTC. It yields the protein CASSRWSEETQYF. Together with reference TRBV11-3 and TRBJ2-5, the CDR3 gives the full variable domain: EAGVVQSPRYKIIEKKQPVAFWCNPISGHNTLYWYLQNLGQGPELLIRYENEEAVDDSQLPKDRFSAERLKGVDSTLKIQPAELGDSAVYLCASSRWSEETQYFGPGTRLLVL.

This chain uses TRBV15 with TRBJ1-4, with 9 nucleotides matching TRBD1. The trim removed 1 base at V and 2 bases at J, leaving 8 bases unmatched. This CDR3 has 18 residues. Germline lookup yields CDR1 LNHNV and CDR2 YYDKDF (reference sequence). The CDR3 is CATSRVRDRVRTNEKLFF. Written as DNA, the CDR3 is TGTGCCACCAGCAGAGTGAGGGACAGGGTTAGGACTAATGAAAAACTGTTTTTT.

The rearrangement uses TRBV30 and TRBJ2-2; 9 bases line up with TRBD1. J lost 6 bases, V lost 1 base, and 3 bases had no gene match. CDR1 is GTSNPN and CDR2 is SVGIG in the germline V gene (reference sequence). The CDR3 is 14 amino acids. The CDR3 reads CAWSANRGPGELFF. CDR3 DNA: TGTGCCTGGAGTGCGAACAGGGGGCCCGGGGAGCTGTTTTTT.

The chain recombines TRBV9 with TRBJ2-7; tentatively, D is TRBD1 (6 bases). This CDR3 region has 15 residues. From germline, CDR1 is SGDLS and CDR2 YYNGEE. Trimming removed 3 bases from V and 3 bases from J, with 16 bases in between. CDR3 in amino acids: CASSAGTGTGYEQYF. The DNA of the CDR3 is TGTGCCAGCAGCGCCGGAACAGGGACGGGCTACGAGCAGTACTTC.

The chain carries TRBV29-1 and TRBJ2-3; 10 nucleotides match TRBD2. Unmatched junction bases numbered 8, after V lost 5 bases and J lost 3 bases. The CDR3 runs 15 residues. Per germline, CDR1 SQVTM and CDR2 ANQGSEA. The CDR3 DNA reads TGCAGCGTTCAGTACCTAGCGGGAGTAACAGATACGCAGTATTTT. Its protein product is CSVQYLAGVTDTQYF.

This clone showed up just once. The chain uses TRBV20-1 and TRBJ1-2; D call uncertain. The ends were cut back, 6 bases at V and 1 base at J, with 6 bases in the middle. The CDR3 length is 11 residues. Germline loops: CDR1 DFQATT, CDR2 SNEGSKA (reference sequence). The CDR3 protein is CSATHNYGYTF. In nucleotides, the CDR3 is TGCAGTGCGACACATAACTATGGCTACACCTTC.

This clone was seen a handful of times. The J gene is TRBJ2-7, the V gene TRBV11-3; unclear D gene. V was shortened by 1 base and J by 1 base, with 8 bases between the two germline ends. Germline V CDR1 and CDR2: SGHNT, YENEEA. This CDR3 spans 14 amino acids. The CDR3 DNA reads TGTGCCAGCAGCTTAGTTGCAGTTTCCTACGAGCAGTACTTC. This gives the protein CASSLVAVSYEQYF. Full variable domain (missing parts from reference TRBV11-3 and TRBJ2-7): EAGVVQSPRYKIIEKKQPVAFWCNPISGHNTLYWYLQNLGQGPELLIRYENEEAVDDSQLPKDRFSAERLKGVDSTLKIQPAELGDSAVYLCASSLVAVSYEQYFGPGTRLTVT.

The chain combines TRBV9 with TRBJ1-2; no firm D call. Germline CDR1 and CDR2: SGDLS and YYNGEE. Trimming took 3 bases from V and 4 from J, leaving 13 bases between them. CDR3 size: 14 residues. The CDR3 DNA sequence: TGTGCCAGCAGCGCAGATACCGAATTCTATGGCTACACCTTC. Translation: CASSADTEFYGYTF. Full variable domain (remainder filled in from reference TRBV9 and TRBJ1-2): DSGVTQTPKHLITATGQRVTLRCSPRSGDLSVYWYQQSLDQGLQFLIQYYNGEERAKGNILERFSAQQFPDLHSELNLSSLELGDSALYFCASSADTEFYGYTFGSGTRLTVV.

This chain's CDR3 is CASSLGTPFNEKLFF. For the CDR3, the DNA is TGTGCCAGCAGCTTAGGGACACCATTTAATGAAAAACTGTTTTTT. The rearrangement links TRBV7-6 to TRBJ1-4; maybe TRBD1 (5 bases). With 1 base removed from V and 4 bases from J, the gap between germline ends came to 10 bases. The germline gives CDR1 SGHVS, CDR2 FNYEAQ. The length of the CDR3 is 15 residues.

This clone came up a few times. The chain employs TRBV11-2 and TRBJ1-6; weak D call: TRBD1 (6 bases). V lost 4 bases, J lost 14 bases, and 30 bases lay in between. Germline V gives CDR1 SGHAT, CDR2 FQNNGV. The CDR3 length is 18 residues. This CDR3 is CASSSTGTGFAGIVALHF. For the CDR3, the DNA is TGTGCCAGCAGCTCTACGGGAACAGGGTTCGCCGGGATAGTGGCCCTCCACTTT.

A remark on this clone: Other nucleotide sequences in the sample specify the same CDR3. V usage is TRBV9 and J usage is TRBJ2-7; 10 nucleotides match TRBD1. Germline trimming cut 2 bases from V and 2 bases from J; bases unmatched to any gene: 1. Germline lookup yields CDR1 SGDLS and CDR2 YYNGEE. This CDR3 has 14 residues. CDR3 nucleotides: TGTGCCAGCAGCGTGGGACAGGGGCCCTACGAGCAGTACTTC. It yields the protein CASSVGQGPYEQYF.

This clone was seen just once. V usage is TRBV29-1 and J usage is TRBJ1-2; D unclear. CDR1 is SQVTM and CDR2 is ANQGSEA in the germline V gene. V lost 3 bases, J lost 4 bases, and 9 bases lay in between. The CDR3 is made up of 12 amino acids. CDR3 loop: CSVDSTGYGYTF. The CDR3 bases are TGCAGCGTTGACTCCACCGGCTATGGCTACACCTTC.

V gene TRBV29-1 combines with J gene TRBJ1-1; 7 positions match TRBD1. This CDR3 is built from 16 residues. The ends lost 3 bases at V and 1 base at J; junction bases unmatched: 11. Germline V lookup: CDR1 SQVTM, CDR2 ANQGSEA. CDR3 amino acids: CSVEGTAQSRNTEAFF. The CDR3 region has the DNA TGCAGCGTTGAGGGGACAGCACAGAGTCGGAACACTGAAGCTTTCTTT.

The chain joins TRBV11-2 to TRBJ1-2; 7 positions agree with TRBD1. Germline lookup yields CDR1 SGHAT and CDR2 FQNNGV. The CDR3 covers 14 residues. Trimming cost V 2 bases and J 6 bases; bases outside gene matches: 6. CDR3 coding DNA: TGTGCCAGCAGCTTAAATAAGGGGGCGAATGGCTACACCTTC. Encoded protein: CASSLNKGANGYTF.

J is TRBJ1-2 and V is TRBV9, with 9 nucleotides matching TRBD1. Germline V gene data show CDR1 as SGDLS and CDR2 as YYNGEE. This CDR3 region has 15 residues. V gave up 5 bases and J gave up 6 bases; unmatched junction bases: 11. The CDR3 nucleotides read TGTGCCAGCAGAGGTTGGGACAGGGAGTTGGATGGCTACACCTTC. Translated, it gives CASRGWDRELDGYTF.

This clone has at least ten counts. The chain is built from TRBV3-1 (or the pseudogene TRBV3-2) and TRBJ1-2, with D possibly TRBD1 on 6 matching bases. There are 16 residues in the CDR3. V shed 1 base and J shed 0 bases, with 12 bases lying between them. Germline loops: CDR1 LGHDT, CDR2 YNNKEL (reference sequence). The CDR3 is CASSQVLGQSNYGYTF. CDR3 nucleotide sequence: TGTGCCAGCAGCCAAGTCCTGGGACAATCTAACTATGGCTACACCTTC.

The gene calls are TRBV19 and TRBJ2-2; perhaps TRBD2 as D (5 bases). Trimming took 1 base from V and 7 from J, leaving 10 bases between them. CDR1 LNHDA and CDR2 SQIVND come from the germline V gene (reference sequence). The CDR3 is 14 residues long. DNA for the CDR3: TGTGCCAGTAGTATAGCGGGCCGGGGCGGGGAGCTGTTTTTT. Its translation: CASSIAGRGGELFF.

The chain employs TRBV13 and TRBJ2-2; TRBD2 aligns across 9 bases. Germline CDR1 PRHDT, CDR2 FYEKMQ (reference sequence). V shed 0 bases and J 4 bases; nucleotides not matched to a gene: 9. This CDR3 region has 18 residues. As DNA, the CDR3 is TGTGCCAGCAGCTTAGGCCGGCGGGGGGGCCTTTTCACCGGGGAGCTGTTTTTT. It translates to CASSLGRRGGLFTGELFF.

Comments on this clone: Relative to the germline gene, one junction end is altered; a read error may explain this. The chain links TRBV5-4 to TRBJ2-1, with 9 bases lining up with TRBD2. The CDR3 has 14 amino acids. Germline CDR1 reads SGHNT; CDR2 reads YYREEE (reference sequence). Here the CDR3 DNA reads TGTGCCAGCAGCTATAGCGGGGGCCCTATGGTTGGGGTCTTC. Translating it yields CASSYSGGPMVGVF.

This chain links TRBV29-1 with TRBJ1-1; D ambiguous. The germline CDR1 and CDR2 sequences are SQVTM and ANQGSEA. CDR3 length equals 11 residues. Trimming cost V 4 bases and J 1 base, with 4 bases left between them. For the CDR3, the DNA is TGCAGCGTTGTCCAGAACACTGAAGCTTTCTTT. Protein: CSVVQNTEAFF.

This rearrangement joins TRBV18 to TRBJ1-4, with D possibly being TRBD1 (6 bases). The germline gives CDR1 KGHSH, CDR2 LQKENI. The CDR3 totals 15 residues. Trimming cost V 2 bases and J 8 bases, with 15 bases left between them. CDR3 protein: CASSPIPDSEEKLFF. The CDR3 DNA reads as TGTGCCAGCTCACCAATCCCGGACAGTGAAGAAAAACTGTTTTTT.

The chain links TRBV7-9 to TRBJ1-4; D gene ambiguous. The germline gives CDR1 SEHNR, CDR2 FQNEAQ (reference sequence). Trimming cost V 4 bases and J 4 bases, with 7 bases left between them. This CDR3 spans 13 amino acids. As DNA, the CDR3 is TGTGCCAGCAGCTCCACAGTTAATGAAAAACTGTTTTTT. It translates to CASSSTVNEKLFF.